The 15 T cell receptor beta chains below come from one sample, sequenced in a study of Ad26.COV2.S vaccination and SARS-CoV-2 variants. This sample's treatment: approximately 18 received Ad26.COV2.S at low or high dose, single or two shots; several received placebo; per-sample allocation not given. On day 63 after the first injection, vaccine and placebo recipients gave samples. The protocol was immunoSEQ multiplex PCR, while the TCRdb copy is restricted to in-frame clones and leaves out a portion. This table holds 440,000 or so clones, about 92% found once. The starting material was peripheral blood, obtained in a trial of Ad26.COV2.S vaccine versus placebo. The receptors originated from a person aged 18-65 years who received the Ad26.COV2.S COVID-19 vaccine or a placebo.

The chain joins TRBV7-2 to TRBJ2-5, with 10 bases matching TRBD2. Germline trimming cut 2 bases from V and 1 base from J; bases unmatched to any gene: 4. This CDR3 is built from 16 residues. Germline CDR1 and CDR2: SGHTA and FQGNSA. The CDR3 reads CASSLSASGGQETQYF. The DNA for the CDR3 is TGTGCCAGCAGCTTATCAGCTAGCGGGGGCCAAGAGACCCAGTACTTC.

The rearrangement joins TRBV6-6 to TRBJ2-7; TRBD2 matches at 9 bases. The length of the CDR3 is 14 residues. Germline trimming cut 2 bases from V and 3 bases from J; bases unmatched to any gene: 2. CDR1 is MNHNY, CDR2 SVGAGI, per germline (reference sequence). In DNA, the CDR3 is TGTGCCAGCAGTTACAGGCGGGGGGGCTACGAGCAGTACTTC. This sequence encodes CASSYRRGGYEQYF.

This chain links TRBV18 with TRBJ1-2; D might be TRBD1 (5 bases). V shed 5 bases and J shed 1 base, with 14 bases lying between them. The germline V gene has CDR1 KGHSH and CDR2 LQKENI. CDR3 length: 15 residues. The CDR3 DNA follows: TGTGCCAGCTCAGACCGGGACCGTAGTAACTATGGCTACACCTTC. This gives the protein CASSDRDRSNYGYTF.

The V gene is TRBV30, the J gene TRBJ2-7; the match to TRBD1 covers 7 bases. The CDR3 sequence is 13 residues long. J was trimmed by 0 bases and V by 7 bases; bases with no gene match: 6. From germline, CDR1 is GTSNPN and CDR2 SVGIG (reference sequence). In nucleotides, the CDR3 is TGTGCCTCGTTGGGACAGTCCTCCTACGAGCAGTACTTC. This sequence encodes CASLGQSSYEQYF.

V is TRBV11-3 and J is TRBJ2-7; D gene ambiguous. The germline V gene encodes CDR1 SGHNT and CDR2 YENEEA. CDR3 length equals 13 residues. Trimming took off 3 bases at V and 5 bases at J, with 11 bases between the two ends. The CDR3, as DNA: TGTGCCAGCAGCTTTCGACCCAACGACGAGCAGTACTTC. Residues: CASSFRPNDEQYF.

In DNA form, the CDR3 reads TGTGCCAGCAGAATAGCGGGGATCTCTTACGAGCAGTACTTC. Protein product: CASRIAGISYEQYF. V is TRBV27 and J is TRBJ2-7; 8 bases are a match to TRBD2. Germline CDR1 MNHEY, CDR2 SMNVEV (reference sequence). The CDR3 runs to 14 residues. Trimming took 6 bases from V and 4 from J; bases not matched to a gene: 8.

The chain couples TRBV28 to TRBJ2-3, with D possibly being TRBD1 (5 bases). Trimming took 3 bases from V and 1 from J, leaving 17 bases between them. The CDR3 has 17 amino acids. Germline V gives CDR1 MDHEN, CDR2 SYDVKM. The CDR3, as DNA: TGTGCCAGCAGTTTTTTACACATTACAGGCGGCACAGATACGCAGTATTTT. It specifies CASSFLHITGGTDTQYF.

The V call is TRBV7-9, the J call TRBJ1-3, with 10 bases fitting TRBD1. The length of the CDR3 is 14 residues. Germline-derived CDR1 and CDR2 are SEHNR and FQNEAQ (reference sequence). The V segment lost 5 bases and the J segment 7 bases; nucleotides outside the gene matches: 5. In nucleotides, the CDR3 is TGTGCCAGCAGCATAGGACAGGGGGTGAACACCATATATTTT. Translating it yields CASSIGQGVNTIYF.

The rearrangement links TRBV6-6 to TRBJ2-7, with D possibly matching TRBD2 (6 bases). The CDR3 spans 13 residues. The V end was cut by 6 bases, the J end by 3 bases, with 12 bases between. Germline V CDR1 and CDR2: MNHNY, SVGAGI (reference sequence). CDR3 in amino acids: CASSPGAYYEQYF. In nucleotides, the CDR3 is TGTGCCAGCAGCCCGGGAGCCTACTACGAGCAGTACTTC.

V and J are TRBV5-3 and TRBJ2-4, with unresolved D. TRBV5-3 is an ORF, with its function uncertain. Trimming removed 1 base at V and 1 base at J, with 9 bases between. This CDR3 is 15 amino acids long. The CDR3 protein is CARSLRIRAKNIQYF. The CDR3 region has the DNA TGTGCCAGAAGCTTGCGGATCAGGGCCAAAAACATTCAGTACTTC.

The rearrangement joins TRBV7-8 to TRBJ2-1; D remains unclear. The CDR3 loop spans 11 amino acids. CDR1 and CDR2 (germline): SGHVS, FQNEAQ. Trimming took off 1 base at V and 10 bases at J, with 5 bases between the two ends. CDR3 sequence: CASSLGVEQFF. CDR3 in DNA: TGTGCCAGCAGCTTAGGAGTCGAGCAGTTCTTC. Filled out from reference TRBV7-8 and TRBJ2-1, the complete variable domain reads GAGVSQSPRYKVAKRGQDVALRCDPISGHVSLFWYQQALGQGPEFLTYFQNEAQLDKSGLPSDRFFAERPEGSVSTLKIQRTQQEDSAVYLCASSLGVEQFFGPGTRLTVL.

V usage is TRBV19 and J usage is TRBJ2-5, with 12 bases identical to TRBD1. Germline V gene lookup returns CDR1 LNHDA and CDR2 SQIVND (reference sequence). V gave up 5 bases and J gave up 3 bases; unmatched junction bases: 4. This CDR3 spans 15 amino acids. This CDR3 reads CASSGTGGKKETQYF. CDR3 sequence (DNA): TGTGCCAGTAGTGGGACAGGGGGCAAGAAAGAGACCCAGTACTTC. The variable domain in full, completed from reference TRBV19 and TRBJ2-5, reads DGGITQSPKYLFRKEGQNVTLSCEQNLNHDAMYWYRQDPGQGLRLIYYSQIVNDFQKGDIAEGYSVSREKKESFPLTVTSAQKNPTAFYLCASSGTGGKKETQYFGPGTRLLVL.

The chain joins TRBV23-1 to TRBJ1-2; a possible D gene is TRBD1 (5 bases). TRBV23-1 is an ORF for which the function is uncertain. CDR3 length: 11 residues. The V gene lost 2 bases and the J gene lost 8 bases, with 6 bases spanning the gap. This chain's CDR3 is CASSQGGGYTF. DNA of the CDR3: TGCGCCAGCAGTCAAGGGGGAGGCTACACCTTC.

This clone was detected only once. The rearrangement joins TRBV7-9 to TRBJ1-1; 10 bases align to TRBD1. This CDR3 region has 15 residues. The germline CDR1 and CDR2 sequences are SEHNR and FQNEAQ (reference sequence). Trimming removed 5 bases from V and 7 bases from J; junction bases left unmatched: 10. CDR3 sequence (DNA): TGTGCCAGCAGCCCCGAGGACAGGGGGTTAGATGAAGCTTTCTTT. Protein product: CASSPEDRGLDEAFF.

The V call is TRBV5-1, the J call TRBJ2-7; D could derive from TRBD1 or TRBD2 (6 bases each). The CDR3 totals 16 residues. Germline values: CDR1 SGHRS, CDR2 YFSETQ. V lost 5 bases to trimming and J lost 0 bases, with 18 bases between them. This CDR3 reads CASREWGALSSYEQYF. CDR3 sequence (DNA): TGCGCCAGCAGGGAATGGGGGGCGCTAAGCTCCTACGAGCAGTACTTC.